The 27 T cell receptor beta chains below all came from one sample that was sequenced in a study of T cell clusters in autoimmune cytopenias (dated by TCRdb to about 2019). Per sample, approximately 250 ng of peripheral blood genomic DNA, around 40,000 genome equivalents, was used for TRB amplification. Sequencing relied on an Illumina MiSeq. To amplify TRB rearrangements, a touch-down multiplex PCR protocol was run with the TRB-A and TRB-B primer pools combined in a single tube. TCRdb reprocessed the reads, so every CDR3 protein sequence counts as one entry and DNA is not shown. The table for this sample shows roughly 3,000 distinct CDR3 sequences. The top ten constitute 9.5% to 14% of the sample. Sequencing input: peripheral blood. The source of these receptors is a human donor with an autoimmune cytopenia or autoimmune hepatitis (not recorded which).

The chain carries TRBV12-3 or TRBV12-4 and TRBJ1-3; the TCRdb D gene call, TRBD1, has no DNA to confirm it. The CDR3 spans 14 residues. The CDR3: CASKPRGQGNTIYF.

In terms of frequency, this clonotype is medium-sized. The V gene is TRBV24-1, the J gene TRBJ2-1; TCRdb selects TRBD1, and the lack of DNA leaves this call unchecked. The length of the CDR3 is 16 residues. Germline V gene data show CDR1 as KGHDR and CDR2 as SFDVKD. CDR3 protein: CATQARTVGTGNEQFF.

The CDR3 loop is CASSEGSGGYEQYF. The chain uses TRBV7-9 and TRBJ2-7; lacking DNA, the TRBD1 call made by TCRdb goes unchecked. The CDR3 loop spans 14 amino acids. The germline gives CDR1 SEHNR, CDR2 FQNEAQ (reference sequence).

Measured by frequency, this clonotype is medium-sized (0.01 to 0.1%). This chain connects TRBV19 to TRBJ1-2. The CDR3 is made up of 14 amino acids. CDR1 is LNHDA, CDR2 SQIVND, per germline (reference sequence). CDR3 sequence reads: CASSMSTGTFGYTF. Complete variable domain (other parts from reference TRBV19 and TRBJ1-2): DGGITQSPKYLFRKEGQNVTLSCEQNLNHDAMYWYRQDPGQGLRLIYYSQIVNDFQKGDIAEGYSVSREKKESFPLTVTSAQKNPTAFYLCASSMSTGTFGYTFGSGTRLTVV.

V gene TRBV20-1 combines with J gene TRBJ2-7; the D call of TRBD1 rests on TCRdb alone, since no DNA is present to check it. Per the germline V gene, CDR1 is DFQATT and CDR2 is SNEGSKA (reference sequence). The CDR3 consists of 13 residues. CDR3 amino acids: CSARSGQFYEQYF.

This clonotype is medium-sized by frequency. The V call is TRBV12-3 or TRBV12-4, the J call TRBJ2-7; the D gene TCRdb calls, TRBD1, cannot be checked with no DNA. The CDR3 covers 15 residues. CDR3 in amino acids: CASSPFGETGGQQHF.

Its frequency marks this clonotype as medium-sized. CDR3 in amino acids: CASSPRLAGGPVGGTDTQYF. The V call is TRBV13, the J call TRBJ2-3; TCRdb picks TRBD2, but there is no DNA to check that call. Germline V gene data show CDR1 as PRHDT and CDR2 as FYEKMQ (reference sequence). This CDR3 is 20 amino acids long.

This clonotype is deemed large (0.1 to 1%) by its frequency. The J gene is TRBJ1-6, the V gene TRBV29-1; TCRdb picks TRBD1, but there is no DNA to check that call. Germline V gives CDR1 SQVTM, CDR2 ANQGSEA. This CDR3 region has 14 residues. CDR3 loop: CSTTRTGTNSPLHF. The full variable domain, completed using reference TRBV29-1 and TRBJ1-6, is SAVISQKPSRDICQRGTSLTIQCQVDSQVTMMFWYRQQPGQSLTLIATANQGSEATYESGFVIDKFPISRPNLTFSTLTVSNMSPEDSSIYLCSTTRTGTNSPLHFGNGTRLTVT.

By frequency, this clonotype registers medium-sized. The chain recombines TRBV6-4 with TRBJ2-2; lacking DNA, the TRBD1 call made by TCRdb goes unchecked. From germline, CDR1 is MRHNA and CDR2 SNTAGT. CDR3 length: 15 amino acids. This CDR3 is CASSENLLSGGELFF.

The chain couples TRBV4-3 to TRBJ1-1. The CDR3 covers 15 residues. Germline CDR1 is LGHNA and CDR2 is YSLEER. This chain's CDR3 is CASSQENPMNTEAFF.

This clonotype registers medium-sized by frequency. This chain joins TRBV7-6 and TRBJ1-6. This CDR3 has 15 amino acids. Germline V CDR1 and CDR2: SGHVS, FNYEAQ. CDR3 residues: CASSLGLGENSPLHF.

This sequence joins TRBV5-1 and TRBJ2-7. Germline CDR1 and CDR2: SGHRS and YFSETQ. This CDR3 has 13 amino acids. The CDR3 spells CASSSDGTYEQYF.

This clonotype is deemed medium-sized by its frequency. The genes are TRBV5-6 and TRBJ1-2; the TRBD1 assignment by TCRdb is unverifiable without DNA. Germline assignment: CDR1 SGHDT and CDR2 YYEEEE. There are 19 residues in the CDR3. The CDR3 reads CASSSVPGQVSEANYGYTF.

The J gene is TRBJ1-6, the V gene TRBV4-3. Per the germline V gene, CDR1 is LGHNA and CDR2 is YSLEER. This CDR3 has 17 amino acids. CDR3 sequence reads: CASSQDLANSYNSPLHF.

The chain combines TRBV11-2 with TRBJ2-1; checking the TCRdb D call of TRBD2 is not possible without DNA. Germline V lookup: CDR1 SGHAT, CDR2 FQNNGV. The CDR3 is 12 residues long. CDR3 sequence reads: CASSSGRGEQFF.

The gene calls are TRBV14 and TRBJ1-2; TCRdb selects TRBD1, and the lack of DNA leaves this call unchecked. This CDR3 spans 14 amino acids. From germline, CDR1 is SGHDN and CDR2 FVKESK. CDR3: CASSPFQGAIGYTF. Variable domain in full (rest from reference TRBV14 and TRBJ1-2): EAGVTQFPSHSVIEKGQTVTLRCDPISGHDNLYWYRRVMGKEIKFLLHFVKESKQDESGMPNNRFLAERTGGTYSTLKVQPAELEDSGVYFCASSPFQGAIGYTFGSGTRLTVV.

By frequency, this clonotype is medium-sized (0.01 to 0.1%). The V gene is TRBV4-3, the J gene TRBJ2-3; the D gene TCRdb calls, TRBD2, cannot be checked with no DNA. Per germline, CDR1 LGHNA and CDR2 YSLEER. The CDR3 sequence is 15 residues long. The CDR3 sequence: CASSQLAGGTDTQYF.

Judged by frequency, this clonotype is medium-sized. The rearrangement links TRBV30 to TRBJ1-2. The length of the CDR3 is 12 residues. Germline CDR1 GTSNPN, CDR2 SVGIG (reference sequence). The CDR3 here is CAWSVQGYGYTF.

V usage is TRBV19 and J usage is TRBJ2-2; TCRdb reports TRBD2, a call that lacks DNA to check it against. The CDR3 has 15 residues. Looked up from germline, CDR1 is LNHDA and CDR2 is SQIVND (reference sequence). The CDR3 loop is CASSTQRGGTGELFF.

Considering frequency, this clonotype is medium-sized. This sequence joins TRBV6-1 and TRBJ2-7. The CDR3 spans 13 residues. CDR1 and CDR2 from the germline V gene are MNHNS and SASEGT. CDR3 loop: CASSEGRIYEQYF.

Judged by frequency, this clonotype is medium-sized. The V call is TRBV6-1, the J call TRBJ2-3; the D call of TRBD2 rests on TCRdb alone, since no DNA is present to check it. The CDR3 is made up of 16 amino acids. CDR1 is MNHNS, CDR2 SASEGT, per germline. CDR3 sequence: CASSQVAGSSTDTQYF.

By frequency, this clonotype is medium-sized. This sequence joins TRBV27 and TRBJ1-6; with no DNA, the TCRdb D assignment of TRBD1 cannot be verified. This CDR3 is 12 amino acids long. Germline assignment: CDR1 MNHEY and CDR2 SMNVEV (reference sequence). The CDR3 sequence: CASSTGNSPLHF.

Frequency places this clonotype as medium-sized. The chain carries TRBV19 and TRBJ2-7; TCRdb indicates TRBD2, and absent DNA this call remains unverified. CDR3 size: 14 residues. Germline V CDR1 and CDR2: LNHDA, SQIVND (reference sequence). CDR3 residues: CASSIVLAGDEQYF.

The chain uses TRBV7-9 and TRBJ2-1. The CDR3 is 17 residues long. Germline V gives CDR1 SEHNR, CDR2 FQNEAQ (reference sequence). The CDR3 region is CASSLGWRGSSYNEQFF.

According to its frequency, this clonotype is medium-sized. The genes are TRBV24-1 and TRBJ2-1; TCRdb calls TRBD1, which cannot be checked without DNA. Germline V gives CDR1 KGHDR, CDR2 SFDVKD. This CDR3 comprises 20 residues. The CDR3 here is CATSDKRQGSGGTRRNEQFF.

Measured by frequency, this clonotype is medium-sized (0.01 to 0.1%). The genes are TRBV14 and TRBJ2-5; checking the TCRdb D call of TRBD1 is not possible without DNA. CDR1 and CDR2 from the germline V gene are SGHDN and FVKESK. CDR3 length equals 15 residues. The CDR3 is CASSQAGTIVETQYF.

The V and J genes are TRBV27 and TRBJ2-4; absent DNA, TCRdb's TRBD2 call cannot be checked. This CDR3 contains 15 residues. The germline V gene encodes CDR1 MNHEY and CDR2 SMNVEV (reference sequence). The CDR3 sequence: CASTLPGGTKNIQYF.